The text below deals with one T cell receptor beta chain. Judged by its sample share, this clone qualifies as medium-sized (0.01 to 0.1%). The antigen it binds to is not known. No quality values exist for individual bases; no much larger clone is one base distant. Samples labelled H came from distinct, geographically separated regions of the hepatocellular carcinoma nodule. Every patient had early-stage hepatocellular carcinoma and went to surgical resection without receiving any prior therapy. The sampled areas showed no macroscopic signs of necrosis or hemorrhage. Multiple regions from a couple of patients underwent TCR sequencing (ImmunoSeq). Frozen tissue samples from resection were taken at least 1 cm away from one another. Genomic DNA was isolated from bulk tissue with the DNeasy blood and tissue kit. The entry originates in a study of intratumoral heterogeneity in liver cancer. At the level of the whole study: In the full roughly 15-patient cohort, the median age was around 59 years and the majority of patients were male. The study combined RNA-seq, DNA sequencing, TCR-seq and SNP array data from multiple regions of hepatocellular carcinoma specimens to study intratumor heterogeneity. The overall cohort comprised 70 to 75 multiregional samples from some 15 HCC patients, with 50 or so tumoral and about 20 adjacent nontumoral regions. The paper's findings and limits, for the study overall: A relatively low patient number and under-sampled tumor-infiltrating lymphocyte representation were acknowledged by the authors as limitations. No significant difference in overall T cell clonality was found between tumor regions within either sequenced patient. According to the report, TCR sequencing confirmed the RNA-seq-based estimates of regional differences in tumor-infiltrating lymphocyte burden. In each sequenced patient, tumor region a showed significantly more unique T-cell clonal expansions than tumor region b.

TCR beta chain CDR3 regions were sequenced from genomic DNA using the immunoSEQ assay. Rearranged VDJ segments were amplified with primers that anneal to V and J segments. In the source study's methods: Clonality and richness metrics were computed with the ImmunoSeq Analyzer software. Fisher's exact test, supplemented by a beta-binomial method for added stringency, was applied to identify differentially abundant clones between regions. Here the immuneACCESS table is served through TCRdb, limited to in-frame sequences with V and J called. Missing clones are a known gap in these copies; in checked studies unresolved V genes cover under half, and the rest lacks a known reason. That table is the source of V, J and clone size, and D and trimming were worked out from the DNA. The sample table lists approximately 6,600 clones, roughly half of them with a count of one. The ten largest clones represent approximately 14% of the sample.

Sequencing was performed on tumor tissue, taken before any cancer treatment. This TCR was recovered from a man aged 65 to 85 with hepatocellular carcinoma.

CDR3 reads: CASSPQMTSSEQYF. The sequence in DNA is TGCGCCAGCAGCCCGCAGATGACTAGTTCCGAGCAGTACTTC. The sequence links TRBV4-1 to TRBJ2-7; the best D guess is TRBD2, with 6 bases matching. From the cysteine through the phenylalanine, the CDR3 covers 14 amino acids. The read is trimmed to its CDR3 DNA, 42 bases read in frame from base 1. Based on the germline V gene, the CDR1 and CDR2 sequences are MGHRA and YSYEKL. Between the V and J ends, shortened by 4 bases and 6 bases respectively, the junction contains 16 bases.